These 18 T cell receptor beta chains were sequenced from one sample in a study of T-cell reconstitution after alpha-beta-depleted transplantation in children. Preparing the TCRbeta library involved the use of unique molecular identifiers. TCRdb recomputed calls from the PCR reads with MiXCR, one row per CDR3 protein. The profile covers a few hundred thousand distinct CDR3 sequences, with 16% appearing a single time and about 32% taken by the ten largest. The specimen was PBMCs, mostly from graft donor cells, collected 360 days after TCRalphabeta/CD19-depleted stem cell transplant. These receptors originate from a boy younger than two who had a stem cell transplant for Wiskott-Aldrich syndrome, so the T cells may come from the graft donor.

The table lists this clonotype with a few counts. The CDR3 region is CASSLVSSTGELFF. CDR3 nucleotide sequence: TGCGCCAGCAGCTTGGTTTCGAGCACCGGGGAGCTGTTTTTT. This chain joins TRBV5-1 and TRBJ2-2, with D hard to call. The ends were cut back, 0 bases at V and 4 bases at J, with 7 bases in the middle. The CDR3 runs to 14 residues. CDR1 is SGHRS, CDR2 YFSETQ, per germline.

The chain couples TRBV18 to TRBJ2-6; 10 bases are shared with TRBD1. Germline V gene lookup returns CDR1 KGHSH and CDR2 LQKENI. The CDR3 has 15 amino acids. J was trimmed by 11 bases and V by 3 bases; bases with no gene match: 7. The CDR3 spells CASSPRDRGRHVLTF. CDR3 DNA: TGTGCCAGCTCACCTCGGGACAGGGGTCGCCACGTCCTGACTTTC.

The DNA for the CDR3 is TGTGCCAGCTCCCCGAGGGGGGCACAGGGATACGAGCAGTACTTC. It encodes CASSPRGAQGYEQYF. The chain combines TRBV18 with TRBJ2-7; possibly TRBD1 or TRBD2 for D (6 bases each). The CDR3 covers 15 residues. The V gene lost 6 bases and the J gene lost 4 bases, with 19 bases spanning the gap. Germline values: CDR1 KGHSH, CDR2 LQKENI.

V gene TRBV18 combines with J gene TRBJ2-5; perhaps D is TRBD1 or TRBD2 (5 bases each). CDR1 and CDR2 from the germline V gene are KGHSH and LQKENI. The CDR3 consists of 16 residues. V lost 0 bases to trimming and J lost 5 bases, with 16 bases between them. The DNA for the CDR3 is TGTGCCAGCTCACCACCGGCCGGGACCCCCTGGGAGACCCAGTACTTC. Translated: CASSPPAGTPWETQYF.

This clonotype turned up a few times. This chain connects TRBV12-3 or TRBV12-4 to TRBJ1-1; 7 nucleotides match TRBD1. The CDR3 extends over 17 amino acids. V was pared by 7 bases and J by 0 bases, with 14 bases of the junction left unmatched. CDR3: CASTQPTGRGVNTEAFF. For the CDR3, the DNA is TGTGCCAGCACCCAACCGACAGGGCGGGGGGTGAACACTGAAGCTTTCTTT.

This clonotype has a handful of counts. The chain joins TRBV3-1 to TRBJ1-5; D remains ambiguous. Between the trimmed V and J ends, which lost 2 bases and 0 bases, there was a span of 5 bases. This CDR3 is 14 amino acids long. CDR1 is LGHDT, CDR2 YNNKEL, per germline (reference sequence). The CDR3 protein is CASSQLFSNQPQHF. The CDR3, as DNA: TGTGCCAGCAGCCAATTATTTAGCAATCAGCCCCAGCATTTT.

There are a few counts of this clonotype. The V call is TRBV12-3 or TRBV12-4, the J call TRBJ1-1; 9 bases align to TRBD1. J was trimmed by 0 bases and V by 4 bases; bases with no gene match: 6. This CDR3 spans 16 amino acids. CDR3 amino acids: CASSSGTGRLNTEAFF. DNA of the CDR3: TGTGCCAGCAGTTCCGGGACAGGGAGGCTGAACACTGAAGCTTTCTTT.

This clonotype showed up many times. The CDR3 spells CASSQDLGTSYNEQFF. The CDR3 region has the DNA TGCGCCAGCAGCCAAGACCTCGGGACGTCCTACAATGAGCAGTTCTTC. The rearrangement uses TRBV4-3 and TRBJ2-1; D may match TRBD1 or TRBD2 (5 bases each). CDR1 and CDR2 from the germline V gene are LGHNA and YSLEER. Trimming removed 0 bases at V and 1 base at J, with 10 bases between. This CDR3 spans 16 amino acids.

This clonotype was picked up a small number of times. This chain joins TRBV12-3 or TRBV12-4 and TRBJ2-2; 7 positions match TRBD1. The CDR3 has 14 amino acids. The trim removed 3 bases at V and 6 bases at J, leaving 4 bases unmatched. In DNA, the CDR3 is TGTGCCAGCAGTTTGACAGGGTGGGCCGGGGAGCTGTTTTTT. It is translated as CASSLTGWAGELFF.

This chain links TRBV12-3 or TRBV12-4 with TRBJ2-3; 8 bases align to TRBD2. Losses at the gene ends were 2 bases for V and 0 bases for J; bases not matched to a gene: 10. The CDR3 length is 18 residues. CDR3 sequence: CASSLPGTRTISTDTQYF. The DNA of the CDR3 is TGTGCCAGCAGTTTACCCGGGACTAGGACGATTAGCACAGATACGCAGTATTTT.

V is TRBV20-1 and J is TRBJ2-3; D call uncertain. Deletions cut 1 base from V and 4 bases from J, with 9 bases between. Germline V gene data show CDR1 as DFQATT and CDR2 as SNEGSKA (reference sequence). The CDR3 has 13 residues. CDR3 region: CSARGHVPDTQYF. DNA of the CDR3: TGCAGTGCTAGAGGTCACGTTCCAGATACGCAGTATTTT.

This clonotype was picked up a small number of times. The CDR3, as DNA: TGTGCCAGCAGCCGAGGGACTCAAACCTACAATGAGCAGTTCTTC. Its protein is CASSRGTQTYNEQFF. The chain is built from TRBV7-8 and TRBJ2-1; the D gene is possibly TRBD2 (6 bases). The CDR3 has 15 amino acids. V was shortened by 5 bases and J by 2 bases, with 13 bases between the two germline ends. Per the germline V gene, CDR1 is SGHVS and CDR2 is FQNEAQ.

This clonotype was recorded a few times. This chain connects TRBV20-1 to TRBJ1-2; 9 bases agree with TRBD1. V lost 6 bases, J lost 4 bases, and 12 bases stayed unmatched. Per the germline V gene, CDR1 is DFQATT and CDR2 is SNEGSKA (reference sequence). This CDR3 has 15 amino acids. CDR3 protein: CSAPGQGSRGYGYTF. CDR3 in DNA: TGCAGTGCACCGGGACAGGGCTCCCGCGGCTATGGCTACACCTTC.

On this clonotype: A read error may be the cause here, since a much bigger clone is one base away. V and J are TRBV12-3 or TRBV12-4 and TRBJ2-2, with a tentative D call TRBD1 (5 bases). This CDR3 region has 14 residues. V lost 5 bases and J 7 bases, leaving 14 bases between the germline ends. CDR3 sequence reads: CASSGVRVSGELFF. The DNA for the CDR3 is TGTGCCAGCAGTGGGGTCAGGGTCAGCGGGGAGCTGTTTTTT.

Only a few counts were recorded for this clonotype. This chain links TRBV29-1 with TRBJ2-5; D possibly corresponds to TRBD1 (5 bases). The V end was cut by 5 bases, the J end by 3 bases, with 19 bases between. CDR3 length: 15 amino acids. CDR1 is SQVTM and CDR2 is ANQGSEA in the germline V gene. As DNA, the CDR3 is TGCAGCGTTTTCGGCCAGGCAGGGAAGGAAGAGACCCAGTACTTC. Its translation: CSVFGQAGKEETQYF.

The chain joins TRBV4-3 to TRBJ2-4; D call uncertain. The CDR3 contains 14 residues. The V gene's germline CDR1 is LGHNA and CDR2 YSLEER. Trimming stripped 0 bases from V and 6 bases from J, with 9 bases between. The CDR3 DNA sequence: TGCGCCAGCAGCCAAGATCTAGTGGGAAACATTCAGTACTTC. Protein product: CASSQDLVGNIQYF.

V gene TRBV7-9 combines with J gene TRBJ2-5, with 7 bases fitting TRBD2. The CDR3 is made up of 16 amino acids. Germline CDR1 SEHNR, CDR2 FQNEAQ (reference sequence). Germline trimming cut 2 bases from V and 3 bases from J; bases unmatched to any gene: 9. CDR3 in amino acids: CASSLLPWREKETQYF. In nucleotides, the CDR3 is TGTGCCAGCAGCTTACTCCCCTGGCGGGAGAAAGAGACCCAGTACTTC. Full variable domain (missing parts from reference TRBV7-9 and TRBJ2-5): DTGVSQNPRHKITKRGQNVTFRCDPISEHNRLYWYRQTLGQGPEFLTYFQNEAQLEKSRLLSDRFSAERPKGSFSTLEIQRTEQGDSAMYLCASSLLPWREKETQYFGPGTRLLVL.

The gene calls are TRBV18 and TRBJ2-1; a weak D match, TRBD1 (6 bases). This CDR3 contains 15 residues. The V end lost 3 bases, the J end lost 3 bases, and 12 bases lay between the germline ends. Germline CDR1 reads KGHSH; CDR2 reads LQKENI. CDR3 amino acids: CASSPRQAIYNEQFF. The CDR3 DNA sequence: TGTGCCAGCTCACCCAGACAGGCTATCTACAATGAGCAGTTCTTC.